This TCR beta chain was observed in a study of blood T cell repertoires in COVID-19. In the original processing: Nucleated cell counts were estimated from reference gene primer amplification. Assay: immunoSEQ multiplex PCR; the TCRdb copy retains only in-frame clones and omits some. The DNA was the basis for D and trimming; V, J and clone size are from that table. This sample has some 300,000 clones, with over 85% found just once. The germline gives CDR1 LNHDA, CDR2 SQIVND (reference sequence). The CDR3 loop spans 15 amino acids. With 3 bases removed from V and 3 bases from J, the gap between germline ends came to 12 bases. Exposed study participants had met a COVID-19 case within 2 weeks before entry.

The chain joins TRBV19 to TRBJ1-3; the D gene is possibly TRBD1 (5 bases). Sequenced input: PBMCs or T cells enriched from blood (not recorded which). The receptor comes from a woman aged 50 to 60 who had been exposed to COVID-19. CDR3 nucleotide sequence: TGTGCCAGTAGTATGTGGCAGGGAGGTGGAAACACCATATATTTT. Its translation is CASSMWQGGGNTIYF.